This T cell receptor beta chain was captured in a study of prognosis after radiotherapy for stage I lung cancer. Study as a whole: Patient ages ran from roughly 53 to 90, with a median of around 70 years, and the group had about a dozen men and a handful of women.

Genomic DNA served as the source from which two-round multiplex PCR generated TCR beta CDR3 amplicons. Primers targeting each individual TRBV and TRBJ gene were applied in first-round PCR. A single record per CDR3 protein comes from TCRdb applying MiXCR to the multiplex PCR reads. In the table there are about 47,000 distinct CDR3 sequences, approximately 35% of which are singletons. Points from the study as a whole: Tumor specificity was not determined for the expanded TCR clones.

This clonotype was counted once. Antigen specificity is unknown. Relative to the germline gene, one junction end is altered; a read error may explain this. The starting material was PBMCs, obtained before or after stereotactic body radiation therapy (not recorded which). This sequence originates from a donor aged 50 or older with non-small cell lung cancer.

As DNA, the CDR3 is TGCAGTGCTAGAGATCAACGGCAGGTAAAATCTGAATCTTTCTTT. It translates to CSARDQRQVKSESFF. The V and J genes are TRBV20-1 and TRBJ1-1; D is ambiguous. CDR3 length equals 15 residues. Germline V gene sequence: CDR1 DFQATT, CDR2 SNEGSKA (reference sequence).